Shown below are 31 T cell receptor beta chains from a single sample sequenced in a study of T cell responses to AZD1222 COVID-19 vaccine. Generated by immunoSEQ multiplex PCR, the TCRdb table keeps only in-frame clones and is missing some. The table records some 150,000 clones, more than 85% of them present only once. The source material was peripheral blood, sampled 28 days after the second AZD1222 dose. These receptors came from an adult who received the AZD1222 COVID-19 vaccine.

V gene TRBV2 combines with J gene TRBJ1-2, with D possibly TRBD1 on 6 matching bases. V was pared by 6 bases and J by 3 bases, with 8 bases between. The germline CDR1 and CDR2 sequences are SNHLY and FYNNEI. The CDR3 sequence is 12 residues long. Here the CDR3 reads CASRDSYYGYTF. The CDR3 DNA follows: TGTGCCAGCAGGGACAGCTACTATGGCTACACCTTC.

The chain has TRBV27 and TRBJ1-2, with D possibly TRBD1 on 6 matching bases. There are 13 residues in the CDR3. Looked up from germline, CDR1 is MNHEY and CDR2 is SMNVEV (reference sequence). V shed 6 bases and J shed 11 bases, with 19 bases lying between them. CDR3 DNA: TGTGCCAGCAGCCCCGGGGGGGCGCAAGGATACACCTTC. Amino acid sequence: CASSPGGAQGYTF.

The J gene is TRBJ2-1, the V gene TRBV30; 14 bases map to TRBD2. The J segment lost 6 bases and the V segment lost 7 bases, leaving 11 bases of the junction unmatched. CDR3 length equals 16 residues. From germline, CDR1 is GTSNPN and CDR2 SVGIG (reference sequence). DNA of the CDR3: TGTGCCTCACCGATAAGACTAGCGGGAGGGCCCAATGAGCAGTTCTTC. Translating gives CASPIRLAGGPNEQFF.

The CDR3, as DNA: TGCGCCAGCAGCTTCCTAGCGGGAGGTTACTACAATGAGCAGTTCTTC. As protein: CASSFLAGGYYNEQFF. The chain joins TRBV5-1 to TRBJ2-1, with 11 nucleotides matching TRBD2. The CDR3 has 16 amino acids. Trimming cost V 2 bases and J 3 bases; bases outside gene matches: 4. In germline, CDR1 is SGHRS, CDR2 YFSETQ.

V usage is TRBV19 and J usage is TRBJ1-5; D is undetermined. Germline V CDR1 and CDR2: LNHDA, SQIVND (reference sequence). This CDR3 contains 13 residues. V lost 6 bases, J lost 4 bases, and 10 bases lay in between. CDR3: CASRQSQNQPQHF. The CDR3 DNA sequence: TGTGCCAGTAGACAGTCCCAAAATCAGCCCCAGCATTTT.

The chain recombines TRBV14 with TRBJ2-1; D uncertain. Trimming cost V 2 bases and J 7 bases, with 12 bases left between them. The CDR3 loop spans 14 amino acids. Germline lookup yields CDR1 SGHDN and CDR2 FVKESK. The CDR3, as DNA: TGTGCCAGCAGCCAAAACCAGGTTCTGAATGAGCAGTTCTTC. Translating gives CASSQNQVLNEQFF.

V is TRBV5-6 and J is TRBJ1-1; D might be TRBD1 (5 bases). The CDR3 is 14 amino acids. Germline lookup yields CDR1 SGHDT and CDR2 YYEEEE. Trimming cost V 2 bases and J 1 base, with 9 bases left between them. The CDR3 sequence: CASSLRTQNTEAFF. For the CDR3, the DNA is TGTGCCAGCAGCTTACGGACACAGAACACTGAAGCTTTCTTT.

Turning to this clone: An end of the junction differs from the germline gene, which may be a read error. This chain connects TRBV28 to TRBJ1-2, with 7 bases aligning to TRBD1. Per the germline V gene, CDR1 is MDHEN and CDR2 is SYDVKM. The CDR3 is 14 residues long. The DNA for the CDR3 is TGTGCCAGCAGTTTGTGGGAGACAGGGTTGGGGGGAGACTTC. The encoded protein is CASSLWETGLGGDF.

The chain joins TRBV11-2 to TRBJ1-1, with D unclear. There are 13 residues in the CDR3. Germline V gene sequence: CDR1 SGHAT, CDR2 FQNNGV. V was shortened by 4 bases and J by 4 bases, with 10 bases between the two germline ends. CDR3 in amino acids: CASSSEWVTEAFF. The CDR3, as DNA: TGTGCCAGCAGCTCAGAATGGGTCACTGAAGCTTTCTTT.

V gene TRBV7-2 combines with J gene TRBJ2-1; 10 bases match TRBD2. The V and J ends lost 7 bases and 4 bases, in that order; junction bases with no gene match: 7. Germline CDR1 is SGHTA and CDR2 is FQGNSA. The CDR3 totals 15 residues. The CDR3 protein is CASTSPSGGYNEQFF. Written as DNA, the CDR3 is TGTGCCAGCACCTCACCTAGCGGGGGATACAATGAGCAGTTCTTC. The whole variable domain, remainder taken from reference TRBV7-2 and TRBJ2-1, is GAGVSQSPSNKVTEKGKDVELRCDPISGHTALYWYRQSLGQGLEFLIYFQGNSAPDKSGLPSDRFSAERTGGSVSTLTIQRTQQEDSAVYLCASTSPSGGYNEQFFGPGTRLTVL.

This clone was picked up a small number of times. The rearrangement joins TRBV5-6 to TRBJ2-4; D unresolved. The V end lost 0 bases, the J end lost 1 base, and 11 bases lay between the germline ends. The germline CDR1 and CDR2 sequences are SGHDT and YYEEEE. There are 16 residues in the CDR3. DNA for the CDR3: TGTGCCAGCAGCTTGGGCCCAGAGAACGCCAAAAACATTCAGTACTTC. Protein product: CASSLGPENAKNIQYF.

The CDR3 DNA reads as TGTGCCAGCAGTCCCGACCACCCGGGTCTTGGGAGCGAGCAGTACTTC. Its protein is CASSPDHPGLGSEQYF. The chain carries TRBV2 and TRBJ2-7, with D perhaps matching TRBD2 (5 bases). Germline CDR1 is SNHLY and CDR2 is FYNNEI. The germline V and J ends were trimmed by 5 bases and 6 bases, with 23 bases remaining between them. The CDR3 is 16 residues long.

This clone appeared once. The V call is TRBV18, the J call TRBJ2-7; D possibly corresponds to TRBD1 (5 bases). CDR3 length: 14 residues. Trimming removed 2 bases at V and 5 bases at J, with 13 bases between. Germline V CDR1 and CDR2: KGHSH, LQKENI. For the CDR3, the DNA is TGTGCCAGCTCACCATCAGGACAAAGGCACGAGCAGTACTTC. It encodes CASSPSGQRHEQYF.

In the case of this clone: An end of the junction does not agree with germline; a read error may underlie this. The chain recombines TRBV6-5 with TRBJ1-2, with D possibly TRBD1 on 6 matching bases. Germline assignment: CDR1 MNHEY and CDR2 SVGAGI. The CDR3 has 13 amino acids. The CDR3 loop reads CASSSGQSYRYTF. DNA of the CDR3: TGTGCCAGCAGTTCCGGACAGTCCTATCGCTACACCTTC.

This chain uses TRBV5-1 with TRBJ1-4; tentative D call: TRBD1 (6 bases). Germline V lookup: CDR1 SGHRS, CDR2 YFSETQ. The CDR3 is 14 amino acids. The V end lost 4 bases, the J end lost 7 bases, and 14 bases lay between the germline ends. CDR3 coding DNA: TGCGCCAGCAGCCGGTCGGGGGGCTCTGAAAAACTGTTTTTT. This gives the protein CASSRSGGSEKLFF.

In this sample, this clone turned up a few times. The chain links TRBV6-1 to TRBJ2-7; no clear D. The CDR3 length is 13 residues. The V end lost 2 bases, the J end lost 0 bases, and 5 bases lay between the germline ends. CDR1 is MNHNS and CDR2 is SASEGT in the germline V gene. The DNA of the CDR3 is TGTGCCAGCAGTGAAAGGGTCTCCTACGAGCAGTACTTC. It is translated as CASSERVSYEQYF.

The V call is TRBV4-1, the J call TRBJ2-1, with D perhaps given as TRBD1 or TRBD2 (6 bases each). Germline CDR1 and CDR2: MGHRA and YSYEKL. The length of the CDR3 is 15 residues. The V gene lost 0 bases and the J gene lost 6 bases, with 12 bases spanning the gap. This chain's CDR3 is CASSQDGGTFNEQFF. The CDR3 DNA is TGCGCCAGCAGCCAAGATGGGGGGACATTCAATGAGCAGTTCTTC.

This clone was counted once. V usage is TRBV21-1 and J usage is TRBJ2-7; the table assigns TRBD2, which was not confirmed against the DNA. TRBV21-1 is assigned pseudogene status. The CDR3 is 16 residues long. CDR3 amino acids: CASSPLTSGGSYEQYF. The CDR3 DNA follows: TGTGCCAGCAGCCCCCTGACTAGCGGGGGGTCCTACGAGCAGTACTTC.

The V call is TRBV6-1, the J call TRBJ2-1; TRBD2 matches at 8 bases. Germline V gives CDR1 MNHNS, CDR2 SASEGT. V shed 2 bases, J shed 2 bases, and the junction held 2 bases outside the gene matches. The CDR3 loop spans 15 amino acids. The CDR3 bases are TGTGCCAGCAGTGAATCGGGGGGGCCCTACAATGAGCAGTTCTTC. Protein product: CASSESGGPYNEQFF.

The rearrangement joins TRBV28 to TRBJ1-5; no firm D call. V was shortened by 10 bases and J by 3 bases, with 10 bases between the two germline ends. Germline lookup yields CDR1 MDHEN and CDR2 SYDVKM. This CDR3 spans 12 amino acids. CDR3 bases: TGTGCCACCACCCTAAACAATCAGCCCCAGCATTTT. Its protein is CATTLNNQPQHF.

This chain uses TRBV24-1 with TRBJ2-1, with 7 bases matching TRBD2. Trimming took 5 bases from V and 0 from J; bases not matched to a gene: 15. The CDR3 covers 19 residues. Per germline, CDR1 KGHDR and CDR2 SFDVKD. The CDR3 here is CATSGASGLPGSSYNEQFF. DNA for the CDR3: TGTGCCACCAGTGGAGCTAGCGGACTCCCCGGGAGCTCCTACAATGAGCAGTTCTTC.

This clone was counted a single time. The V gene is TRBV6-1, the J gene TRBJ2-3, with 11 bases matching TRBD2. With 0 bases clipped from V and 4 bases from J, the junction kept 6 bases outside the gene matches. The CDR3 sequence is 17 residues long. Looked up from germline, CDR1 is MNHNS and CDR2 is SASEGT. CDR3 loop: CASSEAKLAGASDTQYF. DNA of the CDR3: TGTGCCAGCAGTGAAGCTAAACTAGCGGGAGCCTCAGATACGCAGTATTTT.

This clone was detected only once. The chain employs TRBV5-1 and TRBJ2-1; D ambiguous. Germline V gene lookup returns CDR1 SGHRS and CDR2 YFSETQ. V was clipped by 0 bases and J by 8 bases, with 9 bases between them. The CDR3 sequence is 13 residues long. Here the CDR3 reads CASSLAPRDEQFF. The CDR3 DNA reads as TGCGCCAGCAGCTTGGCCCCCCGGGATGAGCAGTTCTTC.

The gene calls are TRBV15 and TRBJ2-3; D is perhaps TRBD2 (6 bases). Per the germline V gene, CDR1 is LNHNV and CDR2 is YYDKDF (reference sequence). Trimming shortened V by 3 bases and J by 4 bases, and 11 bases separated the two germline ends. The CDR3 contains 14 residues. In nucleotides, the CDR3 is TGTGCCACCAGCAGCGTCGGAGGGGCAGATACGCAGTATTTT. Protein: CATSSVGGADTQYF. The full variable domain, with the rest looked up from reference TRBV15 and TRBJ2-3, is DAMVIQNPRYQVTQFGKPVTLSCSQTLNHNVMYWYQQKSSQAPKLLFHYYDKDFNNEADTPDNFQSRRPNTSFCFLDIRSPGLGDTAMYLCATSSVGGADTQYFGPGTRLTVL.

The rearrangement uses TRBV18 and TRBJ2-1; D not resolved. Trimming pared 3 bases from V and 10 bases from J, leaving 19 bases between. Germline V CDR1 and CDR2: KGHSH, LQKENI. This CDR3 is 15 amino acids long. Here the CDR3 DNA reads TGTGCCAGCTCACCCAATCCGGTCGGTCAAGTGGAGCAGTTCTTC. Amino acids: CASSPNPVGQVEQFF.

CDR3 nucleotide sequence: TGTGCCAGTTCCCGCGGGGGTAATGAAAAACTGTTTTTT. Amino acids: CASSRGGNEKLFF. The V and J genes are TRBV18 and TRBJ1-4; tentatively, D is TRBD1 (5 bases). Trimming removed 9 bases from V and 4 bases from J, with 12 bases in between. The CDR3 consists of 13 residues. From germline, CDR1 is KGHSH and CDR2 LQKENI.

Points on this clone: This sample includes further DNA sequences coding for the same CDR3. V gene TRBV10-3 combines with J gene TRBJ2-1; D is uncertain. V dropped 0 bases and J dropped 4 bases, with 1 base sitting between them. The CDR3 runs 12 residues. Germline lookup yields CDR1 ENHRY and CDR2 SYGVKD. The CDR3 DNA reads as TGTGCCATCAGTGAGTCGTACAATGAGCAGTTCTTC. It translates to CAISESYNEQFF.

The rearrangement uses TRBV27 and TRBJ1-2; weak D call: TRBD1 (5 bases). V was clipped by 5 bases and J by 4 bases, with 17 bases between them. From germline, CDR1 is MNHEY and CDR2 SMNVEV (reference sequence). The CDR3 spans 15 residues. The CDR3 nucleotides are TGTGCCAGCAGTACGTATTACGGGACTCTCTATGGCTACACCTTC. Protein: CASSTYYGTLYGYTF.

J is TRBJ1-5 and V is TRBV28; 7 nucleotides agree with TRBD1. With V trimmed by 5 bases and J by 2 bases, 6 bases remained unmatched. Germline loops: CDR1 MDHEN, CDR2 SYDVKM. This CDR3 region has 15 residues. The CDR3 is CASSENTGGNQPQHF. The CDR3 DNA is TGTGCCAGCAGTGAGAATACAGGGGGCAATCAGCCCCAGCATTTT.

This clone turned up a few times. The chain has TRBV7-3 and TRBJ2-7, with 12 bases fitting TRBD2. J was trimmed by 4 bases and V by 5 bases; bases with no gene match: 6. The CDR3 length is 15 residues. Germline V lookup: CDR1 SGHTA, CDR2 FQGTGA. The CDR3 region is CASSPGLAGTYEQYF. CDR3 nucleotide sequence: TGTGCCAGCAGCCCCGGACTAGCGGGAACGTACGAGCAGTACTTC.

The chain couples TRBV5-1 to TRBJ1-3; D ambiguous. From germline, CDR1 is SGHRS and CDR2 YFSETQ. The CDR3 length is 15 residues. The ends were cut back, 2 bases at V and 0 bases at J, with 9 bases in the middle. CDR3 coding DNA: TGCGCCAGCAGCTTTGGAGGAAGCTCTGGAAACACCATATATTTT. It specifies CASSFGGSSGNTIYF.